The present entry profiles one T cell receptor (beta chain) with its context. The data stem from a study of cytomegalovirus exposure and HLA in healthy donors. The CDR3 sequence is 15 residues long. V dropped 4 bases and J dropped 3 bases, with 16 bases sitting between them. Per the germline V gene, CDR1 is LNHNV and CDR2 is YYDKDF (reference sequence). This PCR relied on a set of 60 Vbeta primers and 13 Jbeta primers. TCRdb keeps only in-frame clones here, not all; method: immunoSEQ multiplex PCR. The sample contains around 120,000 clones, roughly 69% of which appear only once. This chain links TRBV15 with TRBJ2-7; weak D call: TRBD2 (7 bases). The clonotype was recovered from a man aged 50 to 60 in good health and CMV-seropositive. Sequenced input: PBMCs. CDR3 amino acids: CATSKARGGGYEQYF. CDR3 sequence (DNA): TGTGCCACCAGCAAAGCCCGGGGAGGGGGCTACGAGCAGTACTTC.